This TCR beta chain was obtained from a study of cytomegalovirus exposure and HLA in healthy donors. The CDR3 is made up of 13 amino acids. Between the trimmed V and J ends, which lost 4 bases and 4 bases, there was a span of 11 bases. Germline V gives CDR1 SGDLS, CDR2 YYNGEE. On this clone itself: Its target is not known.

Study outcomes and limitations: A few V segments could not be told apart, such as TRBV6-2 and TRBV6-3, and were left out. Upon later analysis, HLA-associated TCR beta chains proved more clonally expanded than other, equally common chains.

The primer mix had 60 Vbeta and 13 Jbeta primers. As handled by the study authors: The authors later counted roughly 76 million unique TCR beta chains, 9 million to 12 million of them shared. The data were produced by immunoSEQ multiplex PCR, yet TCRdb's version contains in-frame clones alone and is incomplete. V and J calls and clone size come straight from that table; D and trimming were deduced from the DNA. The data contain about 160,000 clones, over 80% of them seen just once; the ten biggest clones take up 1.2%. Specimen: PBMCs. The chain employs TRBV9 and TRBJ1-2; D is ambiguous. This TCR was sampled from a boy aged 2-15 years in good health and CMV-seronegative. The CDR3 region has the DNA TGTGCCAGCAGCTCTGCGGGTTTCTATGGCTACACCTTC. Residues: CASSSAGFYGYTF. Complete variable domain (other parts from reference TRBV9 and TRBJ1-2): DSGVTQTPKHLITATGQRVTLRCSPRSGDLSVYWYQQSLDQGLQFLIQYYNGEERAKGNILERFSAQQFPDLHSELNLSSLELGDSALYFCASSSAGFYGYTFGSGTRLTVV.